This T cell receptor (beta chain) emerged from a study of T cells in Graves' hyperthyroidism and ophthalmopathy. General observations from the study: The blood repertoire included most of the expanded thyroid clonotypes above 0.001.

TCR beta CDR3 regions were amplified from RNA. When the TCR CDR3 underwent first-round RT-PCR, the HTBI primer set was used. Each CDR3 protein gets one entry after TCRdb re-called the multiplex PCR reads with MiXCR. The sample carries a few hundred thousand distinct CDR3 sequences, about half recorded once. This clonotype occurred many times. The antigen is not known. Patients were excluded for uncontrolled infection, other autoimmune disease, pregnancy or lactation. Sequencing input: peripheral blood or thyroid tissue (not recorded which). The origin of this receptor is a woman in her late teens or twenties with Graves' hyperthyroidism.

CDR3 sequence: CASSPRRGGNTGELFF. The CDR3 nucleotides are TGTGCCAGCAGCCCCCGCCGGGGAGGAAACACCGGGGAGCTGTTTTTT. This sequence joins TRBV7-2 and TRBJ2-2; tentatively, D is TRBD2 (6 bases). The length of the CDR3 is 16 residues. V was clipped by 5 bases and J by 2 bases, with 15 bases between them. Germline CDR1 SGHTA, CDR2 FQGNSA. The full variable domain, in which reference TRBV7-2 and TRBJ2-2 provide the parts outside the CDR3, is GAGVSQSPSNKVTEKGKDVELRCDPISGHTALYWYRQSLGQGLEFLIYFQGNSAPDKSGLPSDRFSAERTGGSVSTLTIQRTQQEDSAVYLCASSPRRGGNTGELFFGEGSRLTVL.